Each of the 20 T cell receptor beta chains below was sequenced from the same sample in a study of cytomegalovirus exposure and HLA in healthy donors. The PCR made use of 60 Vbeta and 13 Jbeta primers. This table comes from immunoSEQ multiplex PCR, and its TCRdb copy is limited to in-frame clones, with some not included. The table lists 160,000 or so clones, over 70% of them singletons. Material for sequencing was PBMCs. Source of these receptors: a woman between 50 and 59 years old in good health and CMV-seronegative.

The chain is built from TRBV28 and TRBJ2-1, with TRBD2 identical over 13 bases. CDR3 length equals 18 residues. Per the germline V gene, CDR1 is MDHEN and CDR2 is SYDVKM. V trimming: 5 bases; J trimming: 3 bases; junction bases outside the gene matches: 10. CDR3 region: CASSTRRTSGGLYNEQFF. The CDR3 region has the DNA TGTGCCAGCAGTACCCGGCGGACTAGCGGGGGACTCTACAATGAGCAGTTCTTC.

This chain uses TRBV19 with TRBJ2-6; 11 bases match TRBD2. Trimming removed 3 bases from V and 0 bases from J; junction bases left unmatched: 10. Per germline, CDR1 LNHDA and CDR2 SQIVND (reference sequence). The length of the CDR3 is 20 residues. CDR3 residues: CASSITIPTSGSSGANVLTF. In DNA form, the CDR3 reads TGTGCCAGTAGTATCACCATCCCTACTAGCGGGAGCTCTGGGGCCAACGTCCTGACTTTC.

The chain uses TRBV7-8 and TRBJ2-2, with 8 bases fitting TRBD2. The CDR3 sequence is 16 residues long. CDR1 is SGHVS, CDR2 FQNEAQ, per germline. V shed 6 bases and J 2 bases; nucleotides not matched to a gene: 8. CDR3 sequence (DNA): TGTGCCAGCAGGAAAACCGGGGGGGCTAACACCGGGGAGCTGTTTTTT. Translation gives CASRKTGGANTGELFF.

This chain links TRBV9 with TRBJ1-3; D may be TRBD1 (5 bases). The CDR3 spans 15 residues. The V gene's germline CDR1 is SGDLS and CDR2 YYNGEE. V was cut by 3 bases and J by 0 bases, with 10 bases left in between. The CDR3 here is CASSAAGGSGNTIYF. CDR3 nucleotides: TGTGCCAGCAGCGCCGCGGGGGGCTCTGGAAACACCATATATTTT.

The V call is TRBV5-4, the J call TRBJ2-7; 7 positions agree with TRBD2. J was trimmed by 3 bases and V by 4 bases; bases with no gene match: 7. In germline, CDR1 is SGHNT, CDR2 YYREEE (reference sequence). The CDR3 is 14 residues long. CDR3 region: CASSRASGDYEQYF. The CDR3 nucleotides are TGTGCCAGCAGCCGGGCTAGCGGTGACTACGAGCAGTACTTC.

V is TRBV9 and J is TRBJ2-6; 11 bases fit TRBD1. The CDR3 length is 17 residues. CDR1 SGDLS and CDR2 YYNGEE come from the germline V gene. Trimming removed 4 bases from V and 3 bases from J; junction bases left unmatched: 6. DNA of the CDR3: TGTGCCAGCAGCTCCGGACAGGGGGCTGGTGGGGCCAACGTCCTGACTTTC. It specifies CASSSGQGAGGANVLTF.

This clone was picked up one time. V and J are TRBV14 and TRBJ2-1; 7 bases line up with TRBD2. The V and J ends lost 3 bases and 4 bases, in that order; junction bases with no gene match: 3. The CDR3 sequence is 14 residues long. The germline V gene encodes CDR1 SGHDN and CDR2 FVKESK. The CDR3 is CASSQISGYNEQFF. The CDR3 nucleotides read TGTGCCAGCAGCCAGATTAGCGGGTACAATGAGCAGTTCTTC.

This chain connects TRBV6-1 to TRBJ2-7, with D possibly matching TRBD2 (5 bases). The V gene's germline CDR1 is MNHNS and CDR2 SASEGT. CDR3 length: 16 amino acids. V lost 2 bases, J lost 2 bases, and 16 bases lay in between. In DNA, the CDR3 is TGTGCCAGCAGTGAATTCGGGGTCCTTGGAACCTACGAGCAGTACTTC. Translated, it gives CASSEFGVLGTYEQYF.

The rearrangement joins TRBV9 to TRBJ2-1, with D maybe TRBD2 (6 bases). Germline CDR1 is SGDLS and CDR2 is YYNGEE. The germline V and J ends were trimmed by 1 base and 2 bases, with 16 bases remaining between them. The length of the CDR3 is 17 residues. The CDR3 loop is CASSVNGAGRTYNEQFF. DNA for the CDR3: TGTGCCAGCAGCGTAAACGGGGCGGGACGAACCTACAATGAGCAGTTCTTC.

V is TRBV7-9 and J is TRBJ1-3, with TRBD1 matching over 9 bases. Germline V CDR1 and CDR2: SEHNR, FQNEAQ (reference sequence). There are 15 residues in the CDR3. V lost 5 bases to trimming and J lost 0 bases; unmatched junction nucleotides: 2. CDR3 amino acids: CASSRDRVSGNTIYF. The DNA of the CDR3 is TGTGCCAGCAGCCGGGACAGGGTCTCTGGAAACACCATATATTTT.

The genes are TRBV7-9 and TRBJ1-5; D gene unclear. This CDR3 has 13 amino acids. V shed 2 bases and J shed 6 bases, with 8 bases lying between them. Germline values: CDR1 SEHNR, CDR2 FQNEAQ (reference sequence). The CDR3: CASSLRDTQPQHF. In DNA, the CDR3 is TGTGCCAGCAGCTTACGGGATACTCAGCCCCAGCATTTT.

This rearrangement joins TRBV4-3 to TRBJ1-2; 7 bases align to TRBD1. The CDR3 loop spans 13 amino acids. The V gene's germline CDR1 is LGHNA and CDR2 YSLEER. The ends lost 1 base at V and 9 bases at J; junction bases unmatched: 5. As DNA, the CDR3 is TGCGCCAGCAGCCAAGGAGAGACAGGGAGCTACACCTTC. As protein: CASSQGETGSYTF.

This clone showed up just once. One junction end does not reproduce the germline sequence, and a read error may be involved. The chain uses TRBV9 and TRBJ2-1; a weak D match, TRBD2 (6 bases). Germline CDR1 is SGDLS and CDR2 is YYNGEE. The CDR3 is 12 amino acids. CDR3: CASSVFSGERFF. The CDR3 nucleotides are TGTGCCAGCAGCGTTTTTAGCGGCGAGCGGTTCTTC.

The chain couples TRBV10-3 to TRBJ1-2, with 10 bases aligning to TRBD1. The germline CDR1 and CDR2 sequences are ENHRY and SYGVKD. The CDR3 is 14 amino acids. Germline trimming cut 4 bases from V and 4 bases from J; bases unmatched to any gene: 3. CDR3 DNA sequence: TGTGCCATCAGTGGGGACAGGGGAATCTATGGCTACACCTTC. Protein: CAISGDRGIYGYTF.

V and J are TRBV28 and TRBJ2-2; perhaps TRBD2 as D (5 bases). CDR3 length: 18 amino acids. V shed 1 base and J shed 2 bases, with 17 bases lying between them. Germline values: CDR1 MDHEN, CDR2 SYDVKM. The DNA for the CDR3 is TGTGCCAGCAGTTTATCCCCTAGCCGGGCGGAAAACACCGGGGAGCTGTTTTTT. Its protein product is CASSLSPSRAENTGELFF.

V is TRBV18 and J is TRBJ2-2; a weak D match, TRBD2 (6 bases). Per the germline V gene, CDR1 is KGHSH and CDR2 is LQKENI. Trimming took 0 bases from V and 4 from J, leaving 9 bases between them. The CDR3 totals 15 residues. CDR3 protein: CASSPPAGFTGELFF. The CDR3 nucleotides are TGTGCCAGCTCACCACCAGCGGGTTTCACCGGGGAGCTGTTTTTT.

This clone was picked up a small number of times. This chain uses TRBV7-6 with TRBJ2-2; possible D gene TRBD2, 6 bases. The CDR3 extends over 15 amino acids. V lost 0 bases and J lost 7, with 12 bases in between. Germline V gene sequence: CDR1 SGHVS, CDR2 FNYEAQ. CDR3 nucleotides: TGTGCCAGCAGCTTAGCGCACGGGGGAGGCGGGGAGCTGTTTTTT. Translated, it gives CASSLAHGGGGELFF.

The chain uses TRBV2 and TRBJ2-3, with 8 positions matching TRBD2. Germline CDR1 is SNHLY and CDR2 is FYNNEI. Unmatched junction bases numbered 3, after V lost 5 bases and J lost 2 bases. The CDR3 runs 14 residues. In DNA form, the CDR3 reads TGTGCCAGCAGTCCCGGGGGGGACACAGATACGCAGTATTTT. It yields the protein CASSPGGDTDTQYF. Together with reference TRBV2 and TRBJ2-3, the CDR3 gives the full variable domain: EPEVTQTPSHQVTQMGQEVILRCVPISNHLYFYWYRQILGQKVEFLVSFYNNEISEKSEIFDDQFSVERPDGSNFTLKIRSTKLEDSAMYFCASSPGGDTDTQYFGPGTRLTVL.

The CDR3 sequence: CASSQVGGRGPTGELFF. The CDR3 DNA follows: TGTGCCAGCAGCCAAGTTGGCGGCAGGGGCCCAACCGGGGAGCTGTTTTTT. The V call is TRBV14, the J call TRBJ2-2; possible D gene TRBD1, 6 bases. CDR3 size: 17 residues. Trimming shortened V by 1 base and J by 5 bases, and 17 bases separated the two germline ends. Germline lookup yields CDR1 SGHDN and CDR2 FVKESK.

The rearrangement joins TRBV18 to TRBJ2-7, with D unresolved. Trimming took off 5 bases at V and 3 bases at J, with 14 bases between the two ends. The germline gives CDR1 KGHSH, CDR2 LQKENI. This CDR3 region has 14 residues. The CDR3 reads CASSAEPSGYEQYF. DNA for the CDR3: TGTGCCAGCTCAGCCGAGCCAAGTGGCTACGAGCAGTACTTC.